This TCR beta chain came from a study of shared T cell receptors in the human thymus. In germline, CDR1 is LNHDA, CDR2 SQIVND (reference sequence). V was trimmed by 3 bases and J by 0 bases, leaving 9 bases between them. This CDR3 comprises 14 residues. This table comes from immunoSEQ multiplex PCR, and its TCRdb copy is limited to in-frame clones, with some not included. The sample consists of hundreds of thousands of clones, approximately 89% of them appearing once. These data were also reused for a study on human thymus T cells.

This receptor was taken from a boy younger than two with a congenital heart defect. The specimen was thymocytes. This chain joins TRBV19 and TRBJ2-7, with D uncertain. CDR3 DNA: TGTGCCAGTAGTATCTCTTCAGTCTCCTACGAGCAGTACTTC. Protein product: CASSISSVSYEQYF. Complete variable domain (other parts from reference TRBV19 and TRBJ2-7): DGGITQSPKYLFRKEGQNVTLSCEQNLNHDAMYWYRQDPGQGLRLIYYSQIVNDFQKGDIAEGYSVSREKKESFPLTVTSAQKNPTAFYLCASSISSVSYEQYFGPGTRLTVT.